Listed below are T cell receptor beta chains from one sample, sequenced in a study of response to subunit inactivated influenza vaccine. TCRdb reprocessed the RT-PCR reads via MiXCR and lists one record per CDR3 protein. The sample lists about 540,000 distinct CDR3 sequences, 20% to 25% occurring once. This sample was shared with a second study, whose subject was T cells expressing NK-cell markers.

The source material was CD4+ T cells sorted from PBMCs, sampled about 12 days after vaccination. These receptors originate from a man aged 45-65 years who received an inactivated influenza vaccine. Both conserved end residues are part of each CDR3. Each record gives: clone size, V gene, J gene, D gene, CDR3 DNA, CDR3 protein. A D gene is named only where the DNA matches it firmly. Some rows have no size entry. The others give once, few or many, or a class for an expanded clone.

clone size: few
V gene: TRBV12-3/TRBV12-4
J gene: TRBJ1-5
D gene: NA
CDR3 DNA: TGTGCCAGCAGTCGCGGGGGGCCCCAGCATTTT
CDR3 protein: CASSRGGPQHF

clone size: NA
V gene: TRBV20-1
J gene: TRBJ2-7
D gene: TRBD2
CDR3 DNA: TGCAGTGCTGCCTCCCCCCGACTAGCGGGACCTTACGAGCAGTACTTC
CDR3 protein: CSAASPRLAGPYEQYF

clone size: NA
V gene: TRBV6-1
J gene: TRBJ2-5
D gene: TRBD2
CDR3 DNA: TGTGCCAGCAGTGACCCAGGGAGGGGCTGGGAAGAGACCCAGTACTTC
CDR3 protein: CASSDPGRGWEETQYF

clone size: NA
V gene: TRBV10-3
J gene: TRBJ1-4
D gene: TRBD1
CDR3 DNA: TGTGCCATCAGTCCGACAGGGAAAAACGAAAAACTGTTTTTT
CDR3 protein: CAISPTGKNEKLFF

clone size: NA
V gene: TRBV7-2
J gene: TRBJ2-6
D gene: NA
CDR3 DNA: TGTGCCAGCAGCCGGAGGCCAAGTGGGGCTGGGGCCAACGTCCTGACTTTC
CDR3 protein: CASSRRPSGAGANVLTF

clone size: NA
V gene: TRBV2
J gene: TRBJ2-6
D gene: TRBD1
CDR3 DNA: TGTGCCAGCAGCCAACACAGGGGGCTAACTCTGGGGGCCAACGTCCTGACTTTC
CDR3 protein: CASSQHRGLTLGANVLTF

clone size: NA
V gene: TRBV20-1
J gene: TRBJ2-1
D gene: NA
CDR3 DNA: TGCAGTGCTGTAAAGACAGGCGGCCGGAGTGAGCAGTTCTTC
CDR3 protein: CSAVKTGGRSEQFF

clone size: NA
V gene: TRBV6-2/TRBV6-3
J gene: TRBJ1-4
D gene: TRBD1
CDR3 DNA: TGTGCCAGCAGTTTTGACCGACAGGGGAGTGAAAAACTGTTTTTT
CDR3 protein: CASSFDRQGSEKLFF

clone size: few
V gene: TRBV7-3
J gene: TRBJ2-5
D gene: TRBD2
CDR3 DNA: TGTGCCAGCAGCTCAGGACTAGCGGGAGTGGAGACCCAGTACTTC
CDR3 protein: CASSSGLAGVETQYF

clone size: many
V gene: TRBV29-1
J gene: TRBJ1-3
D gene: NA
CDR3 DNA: TGCAGCGTTGAAGGCATTCCGTCCGAACCTTTCTCTGGAAACACCATATATTTT
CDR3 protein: CSVEGIPSEPFSGNTIYF

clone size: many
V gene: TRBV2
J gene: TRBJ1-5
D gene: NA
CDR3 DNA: TGTGCCAGCAGTGAAGACGGGAGATTGCCCCAGCATTTT
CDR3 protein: CASSEDGRLPQHF

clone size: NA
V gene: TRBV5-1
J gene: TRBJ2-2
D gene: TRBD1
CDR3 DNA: TGCGCCAGCAGCGCGAGAACACGGACAGGGGGCACCGGGGAGCTGTTTTTT
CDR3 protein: CASSARTRTGGTGELFF

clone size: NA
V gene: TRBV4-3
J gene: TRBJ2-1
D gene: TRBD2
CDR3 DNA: TGCGCCAGCAGCCGCGGACTAGCGGGGGATGAGCAGTTCTTC
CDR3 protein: CASSRGLAGDEQFF

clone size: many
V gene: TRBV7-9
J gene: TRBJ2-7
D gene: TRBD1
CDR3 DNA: TGTGCCAGCAGCTCACAAACCGGGACAGGGCCCTACGAGCAGTACTTC
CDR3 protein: CASSSQTGTGPYEQYF

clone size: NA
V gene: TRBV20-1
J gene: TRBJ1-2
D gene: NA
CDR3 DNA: TGCAGTGCTCCCCATGGGGCGGGCTATGGCTACACCTTC
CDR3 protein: CSAPHGAGYGYTF

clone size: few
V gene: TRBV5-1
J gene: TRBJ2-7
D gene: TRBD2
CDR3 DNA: TGCGCCAGCACCGGGACTAGCGCGTCCTACGAGCAGTACTTC
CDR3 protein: CASTGTSASYEQYF

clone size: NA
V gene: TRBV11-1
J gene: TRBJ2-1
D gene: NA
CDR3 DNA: TGTGCCAGCAGCTCCATCCCCGGGAAGGGGAGGACCTACAATGAGCAGTTCTTC
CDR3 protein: CASSSIPGKGRTYNEQFF

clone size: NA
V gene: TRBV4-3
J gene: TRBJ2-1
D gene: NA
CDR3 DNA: TGCGCCAGCAGCCAAGAGCGCTACAATGAGCAGTTCTTC
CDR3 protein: CASSQERYNEQFF

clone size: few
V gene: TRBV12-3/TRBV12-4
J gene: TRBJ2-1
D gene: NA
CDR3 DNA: TGTGCCAGCAGTCGACTTCGAGGTAACTCCTACAATGAGCAGTTCTTC
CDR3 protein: CASSRLRGNSYNEQFF

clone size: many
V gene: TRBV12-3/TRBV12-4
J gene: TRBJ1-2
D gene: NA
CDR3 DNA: TGTGCCAGCAGTTTAGGCGACAGATACACCTTC
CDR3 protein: CASSLGDRYTF

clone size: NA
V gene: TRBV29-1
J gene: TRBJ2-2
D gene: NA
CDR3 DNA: TGCAGCGCAGGCGGGGGCACCGAGGAGCTGTTTTTT
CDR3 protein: CSAGGGTEELFF

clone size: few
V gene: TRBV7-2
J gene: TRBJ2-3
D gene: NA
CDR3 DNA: TGTGCCAGCAGCTTAGTGGGTGGACTCACAGATACGCAGTATTTT
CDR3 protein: CASSLVGGLTDTQYF

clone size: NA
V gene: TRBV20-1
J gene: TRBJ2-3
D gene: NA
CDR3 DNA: TGCAGTGCTTTCGGAGGGGGGGGTAGCACAGATACGCAGTATTTT
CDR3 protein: CSAFGGGGSTDTQYF

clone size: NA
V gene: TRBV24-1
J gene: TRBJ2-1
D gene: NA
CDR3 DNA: TGTGCCACTTCCAGGGACAACCGAATATTCTCCTACAATGAGCAGTTCTTC
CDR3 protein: CATSRDNRIFSYNEQFF

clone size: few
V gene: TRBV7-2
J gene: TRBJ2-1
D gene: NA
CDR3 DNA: TGTGCCAGCAGCATTGGTCCCTCTTCATCCCATGAGCAGTTCTTC
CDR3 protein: CASSIGPSSSHEQFF

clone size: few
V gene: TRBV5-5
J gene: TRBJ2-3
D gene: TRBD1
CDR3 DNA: TGTGCCAGCAGCAGAGACAGGGGGCGCCCAGATACGCAGTATTTT
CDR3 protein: CASSRDRGRPDTQYF

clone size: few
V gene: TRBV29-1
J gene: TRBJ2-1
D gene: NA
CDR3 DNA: TGCAGCTCCCGGCGCCAATACAACAATGAGCAGTTCTTC
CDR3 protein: CSSRRQYNNEQFF

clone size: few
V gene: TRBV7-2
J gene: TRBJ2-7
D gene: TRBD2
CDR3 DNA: TGTGCCAGCAGCTTAGGGCGGGGGGCTCACGAGCAGTACTTC
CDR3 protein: CASSLGRGAHEQYF

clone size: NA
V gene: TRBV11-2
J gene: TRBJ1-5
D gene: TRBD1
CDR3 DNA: TGTGCCAGCAGCCAAGACAGGGGGCGTCAGCCCCAGCATTTT
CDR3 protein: CASSQDRGRQPQHF

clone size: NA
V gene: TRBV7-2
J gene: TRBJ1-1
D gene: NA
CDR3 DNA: TGTGCCAGCAGCTTATCAGGGATGGTCACTGAAGCTTTCTTT
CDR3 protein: CASSLSGMVTEAFF

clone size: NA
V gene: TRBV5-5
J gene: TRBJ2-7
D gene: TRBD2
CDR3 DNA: TGTGCCAGCAGCTTGGCCCCTAGCGGGAGGACGTACGAGCAGTACTTC
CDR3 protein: CASSLAPSGRTYEQYF

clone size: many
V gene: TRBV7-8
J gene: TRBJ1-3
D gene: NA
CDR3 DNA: TGTGCCAGCAGCTCCGCCGACGGGGGTATTGGAAACACCATATATTTT
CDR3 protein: CASSSADGGIGNTIYF

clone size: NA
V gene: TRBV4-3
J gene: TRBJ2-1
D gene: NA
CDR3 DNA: TGCGCCAGCAGCCAAGAACCAAACAATGAGCAGTTCTTC
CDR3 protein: CASSQEPNNEQFF

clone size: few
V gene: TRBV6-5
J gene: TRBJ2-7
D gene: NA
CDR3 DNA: TGTGCCAGCAGTTACTCTCTCATTTCGACCTCCTACGAGCAGTACTTC
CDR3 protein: CASSYSLISTSYEQYF

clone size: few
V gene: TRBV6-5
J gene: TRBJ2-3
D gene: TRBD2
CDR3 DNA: TGTGCCAGCAGTTATGGGGGGACTAGCCGCACAGATACGCAGTATTTT
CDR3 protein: CASSYGGTSRTDTQYF

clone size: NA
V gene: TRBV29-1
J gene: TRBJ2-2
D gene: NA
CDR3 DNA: TGCAGCGTTGGTGAACCCACCGGGGAGCTGTTTTTT
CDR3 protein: CSVGEPTGELFF

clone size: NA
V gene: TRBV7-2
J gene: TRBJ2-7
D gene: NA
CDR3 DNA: TGTGCCAGCAGCTGGGGGGCAGCGGTCTACGAGCAGTACTTC
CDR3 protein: CASSWGAAVYEQYF

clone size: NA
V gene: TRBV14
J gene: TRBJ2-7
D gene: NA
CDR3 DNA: TGTGCCAGCAGCCAAGATCGAGGGAGGATATTCTACGAGCAGTACTTC
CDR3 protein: CASSQDRGRIFYEQYF

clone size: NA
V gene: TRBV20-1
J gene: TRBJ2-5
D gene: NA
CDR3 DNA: TGCAGTGCTAATGGCAGGGCGGGGGAGACCCAGTACTTC
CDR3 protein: CSANGRAGETQYF

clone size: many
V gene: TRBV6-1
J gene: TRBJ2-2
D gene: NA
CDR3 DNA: TGTGCCAGCAGTGGGAACTTTGGGGGAGACACCGGGGAGCTGTTTTTT
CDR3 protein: CASSGNFGGDTGELFF

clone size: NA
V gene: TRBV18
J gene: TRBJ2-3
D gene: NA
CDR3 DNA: TGTGCCAGCTCACCACCTTACGCGGGGGCCCTAGCAGATACGCAGTATTTT
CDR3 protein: CASSPPYAGALADTQYF

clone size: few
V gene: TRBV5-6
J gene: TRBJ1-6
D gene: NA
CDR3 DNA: TGTGCCAGCAGTCCAGGTGGCAGACTATCCGGCTCACCCCTCCACTTT
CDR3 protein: CASSPGGRLSGSPLHF

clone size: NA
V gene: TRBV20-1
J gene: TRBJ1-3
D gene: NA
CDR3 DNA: TGCAGTGCTGCCTCAACCGACGCCTCTGGAAACACCATATATTTT
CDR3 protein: CSAASTDASGNTIYF

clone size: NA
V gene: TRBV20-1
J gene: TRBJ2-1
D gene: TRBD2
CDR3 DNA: TGCAGTGTTGCGACTAGCGGGTTCAATGAGCAGTTCTTC
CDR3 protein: CSVATSGFNEQFF

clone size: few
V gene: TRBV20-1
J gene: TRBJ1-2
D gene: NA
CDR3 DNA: TGCAGTGCTAGAGATCCCTTGGTGGACTATGGCTACACCTTC
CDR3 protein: CSARDPLVDYGYTF

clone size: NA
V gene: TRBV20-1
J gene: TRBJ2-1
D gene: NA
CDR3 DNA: TGCAGTGCTTCAGGGGCGGTATCCTACAATGAGCAGTTCTTC
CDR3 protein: CSASGAVSYNEQFF

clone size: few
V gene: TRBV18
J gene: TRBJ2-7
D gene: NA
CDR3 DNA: TGTGCCAGCTCATCCCAGAATGTTAGGAGCGAGCAGTACTTC
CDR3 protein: CASSSQNVRSEQYF

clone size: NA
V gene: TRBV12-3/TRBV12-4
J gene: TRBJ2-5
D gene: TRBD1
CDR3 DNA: TGTGCCAGCAGTTTAGAGGACAGGGTAGGGAGAGAGACCCAGTACTTC
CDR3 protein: CASSLEDRVGRETQYF

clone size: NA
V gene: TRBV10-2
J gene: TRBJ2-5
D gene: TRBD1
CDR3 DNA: TGCGCCAGCAGCTCAGACAGGGGTACCCAAGAGACCCAGTACTTC
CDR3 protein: CASSSDRGTQETQYF

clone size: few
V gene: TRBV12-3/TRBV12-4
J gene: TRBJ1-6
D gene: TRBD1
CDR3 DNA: TGTGCCAGCAGTTTCACGGTAGGCTGGGGACAGGGGGCTTTGATGAATTCACCCCTCCACTTT
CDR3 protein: CASSFTVGWGQGALMNSPLHF

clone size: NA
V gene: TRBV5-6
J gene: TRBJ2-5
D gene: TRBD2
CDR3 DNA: TGTGCCAGCAGCTTGACGGCCAGCGGGGGCCAGAAGTGGTACTTC
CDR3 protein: CASSLTASGGQKWYF

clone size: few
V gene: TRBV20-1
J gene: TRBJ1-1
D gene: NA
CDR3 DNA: TGCAGTGCTAGAACATTGAACACTGAAGCTTTCTTT
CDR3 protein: CSARTLNTEAFF

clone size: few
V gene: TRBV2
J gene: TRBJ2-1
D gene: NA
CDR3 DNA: TGTGCCAGCAGTCAACTACAAAAATCCTACAATGAGCAGTTCTTC
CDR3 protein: CASSQLQKSYNEQFF

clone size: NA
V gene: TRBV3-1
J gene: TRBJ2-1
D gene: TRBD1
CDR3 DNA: TGTGCCAGCAGCTCTACAGGGGAATCCTACAATGAGCAGTTCTTC
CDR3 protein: CASSSTGESYNEQFF

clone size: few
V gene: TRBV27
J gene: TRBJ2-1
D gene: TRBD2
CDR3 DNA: TGTGCCAGCAGTTCTAGCGGGGCTTTTGATGAGCAGTTCTTC
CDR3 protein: CASSSSGAFDEQFF

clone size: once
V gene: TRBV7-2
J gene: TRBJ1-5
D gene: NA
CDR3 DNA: TGTGCCAGCAGCATACAGGGTAATCAGCCCCAGCATTTT
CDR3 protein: CASSIQGNQPQHF

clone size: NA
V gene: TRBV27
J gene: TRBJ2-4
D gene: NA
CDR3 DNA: TGTGCCAGCAGTTTTACTACAGGGTATCTTCAGTACTTC
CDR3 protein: CASSFTTGYLQYF